This T cell receptor (beta chain) was found in a study of CD8 T cells in Susac syndrome. The RNA input was 0.5 to 1 ug, and it was reverse transcribed with random hexamers. TCRdb re-derived calls from the immunoSEQ multiplex PCR reads in MiXCR, one entry per CDR3 protein. The sample records 150,000 to 200,000 distinct CDR3 sequences, about 95% being singletons. The CDR3 is 16 amino acids. V was clipped by 5 bases and J by 1 base, with 16 bases between them. Germline-derived CDR1 and CDR2 are MNHEY and SMNVEV (reference sequence). The sample was CD8+ T cells from PBMCs. The sequence derives from a human donor with multiple sclerosis. J is TRBJ2-3 and V is TRBV27; no clear D. DNA of the CDR3: TGTGCCAGCAGTCCGTGGGCGCGGCTACGCACAGATACGCAGTATTTT. Translated: CASSPWARLRTDTQYF.